The sequence of this TCR beta chain was determined in a study of patients and donors after allogeneic stem cell transplantation. The CDR3 spans 13 residues. V trimming: 7 bases; J trimming: 0 bases; junction bases outside the gene matches: 2. Using its own MiXCR run on the RT-PCR reads, TCRdb lists one record per CDR3 protein. The repertoire holds about a million distinct CDR3 sequences, with roughly 18% as singletons. The source of this sequence is a human donor who was either an allogeneic HSCT recipient or a stem cell or donor lymphocyte infusion donor (not recorded which). It is not recorded whose cells these are; they may come from a transplant donor. Sequenced material: blood, either unsorted or a sorted T cell fraction (not recorded which). This chain uses TRBV12-3 or TRBV12-4 with TRBJ1-1, with 7 bases lining up with TRBD1. The CDR3 protein is CASNTGVNTEAFF. CDR3 coding DNA: TGTGCCAGCAATACAGGGGTGAACACTGAAGCTTTCTTT.